This T cell receptor (beta chain) was sequenced in a study of blood T cell repertoires in COVID-19. Study-wide background: Acute-phase and convalescent COVID-19 samples originated in the United States, Italy and Spain. In each case, the material was cDNA or gDNA derived from T cells, B-cell-depleted T cells, or PBMCs.

Authors' methods: Quantification of nucleated cells was approximated via reference gene primer amplification. Only in-frame clones appear in the TCRdb table, and some are missing; sequencing was by immunoSEQ multiplex PCR. From that table come the V and J calls and clone size; the DNA was used to work out D and trimming. The repertoire holds approximately 50,000 clones, with 80% to 90% as singletons. This clone has only one observation. This clonotype originated in a human donor in a cohort sampled during active COVID-19. Sequencing was performed on peripheral blood.

Written as DNA, the CDR3 is TGTGCCAGCAGTTTTCAGAACACTGAAGCTTTCTTT. Amino acid sequence: CASSFQNTEAFF. The chain employs TRBV28 and TRBJ1-1; D uncertain. Trimming cost V 3 bases and J 1 base, with 3 bases left between them. Per germline, CDR1 MDHEN and CDR2 SYDVKM. The CDR3 sequence is 12 residues long.